Following are 19 T cell receptor beta chains from one sample sequenced in a study of T cell responses to AZD1222 COVID-19 vaccine. The method was immunoSEQ multiplex PCR; TCRdb's version includes in-frame clones alone and lacks a portion of them. This sample carries about 150,000 clones, roughly 86% of them seen once, and the ten largest clones take around 5.1%. Sequencing used peripheral blood, obtained 28 days after the second AZD1222 dose. These receptors came from an adult who received the AZD1222 COVID-19 vaccine.

The gene calls are TRBV27 and TRBJ2-7, with 7 bases identical to TRBD1. CDR3 length equals 15 residues. The germline V gene encodes CDR1 MNHEY and CDR2 SMNVEV (reference sequence). Trimming cost V 5 bases and J 9 bases; bases outside gene matches: 16. Here the CDR3 reads CASSPGTVGYTGQYF. The CDR3 DNA sequence: TGTGCCAGCAGTCCTGGGACAGTAGGTTATACTGGGCAGTACTTC.

The chain carries TRBV15 and TRBJ1-2, with D possibly matching TRBD1 (6 bases). Germline V gene data show CDR1 as LNHNV and CDR2 as YYDKDF (reference sequence). The CDR3 loop spans 15 amino acids. V gave up 1 base and J gave up 4 bases, with 13 bases separating them. The CDR3 here is CATSRGDTYGYGYTF. The DNA for the CDR3 is TGTGCCACCAGCAGAGGGGACACGTACGGCTATGGCTACACCTTC.

The V gene is TRBV5-1, the J gene TRBJ1-1; maybe TRBD1 (5 bases). Germline values: CDR1 SGHRS, CDR2 YFSETQ. CDR3 length equals 13 residues. V lost 4 bases and J 8 bases, leaving 15 bases between the germline ends. The CDR3 reads CASSVDTRMEAFF. The CDR3 bases are TGCGCCAGCAGCGTGGACACGAGAATGGAAGCTTTCTTT. Filled out from reference TRBV5-1 and TRBJ1-1, the complete variable domain reads KAGVTQTPRYLIKTRGQQVTLSCSPISGHRSVSWYQQTPGQGLQFLFEYFSETQRNKGNFPGRFSGRQFSNSRSEMNVSTLELGDSALYLCASSVDTRMEAFFGQGTRLTVV.

This clone was observed a single time. The V call is TRBV2, the J call TRBJ1-5; D perhaps matches TRBD1 (5 bases). This CDR3 region has 13 residues. V lost 6 bases, J lost 4 bases, and 10 bases lay in between. Germline CDR1 and CDR2: SNHLY and FYNNEI. Here the CDR3 reads CASSTQENQPQHF. The CDR3 DNA sequence: TGTGCCAGCAGCACACAGGAAAATCAGCCCCAGCATTTT.

The chain recombines TRBV7-6 with TRBJ1-5; D call uncertain. The CDR3 is 12 residues long. Germline-derived CDR1 and CDR2 are SGHVS and FNYEAQ. V lost 2 bases and J lost 5, with 4 bases in between. In DNA, the CDR3 is TGTGCCAGCAGCTTACCCTATCAGCCCCAGCATTTT. Protein sequence: CASSLPYQPQHF.

The chain joins TRBV6-5 to TRBJ2-7; 10 bases align to TRBD2. Germline V gene sequence: CDR1 MNHEY, CDR2 SVGAGI. The CDR3 runs 14 residues. J was trimmed by 6 bases and V by 10 bases; bases with no gene match: 12. The CDR3 sequence: CANSLAGETSEQYF. For the CDR3, the DNA is TGTGCCAATTCCCTAGCGGGAGAAACGTCCGAGCAGTACTTC.

There are a few counts of this clone. The rearrangement uses TRBV4-1 and TRBJ2-7, with TRBD2 matching over 12 bases. Trimming cost V 0 bases and J 4 bases; bases outside gene matches: 4. Germline V lookup: CDR1 MGHRA, CDR2 YSYEKL. This CDR3 contains 16 residues. The DNA of the CDR3 is TGCGCCAGCAGCCAAGACCCCGGGACTAGCGGGTACGAGCAGTACTTC. This sequence encodes CASSQDPGTSGYEQYF.

This chain connects TRBV7-9 to TRBJ1-3; D is perhaps TRBD1 (6 bases). The germline V gene has CDR1 SEHNR and CDR2 FQNEAQ (reference sequence). This CDR3 spans 17 amino acids. V was trimmed by 1 base and J by 0 bases, leaving 13 bases between them. CDR3 nucleotide sequence: TGTGCCAGCAGCTTAGGCTTTGGGGGCGGCTCTGGAAACACCATATATTTT. Translation gives CASSLGFGGGSGNTIYF.

Only a few counts were recorded for this clone. This chain joins TRBV2 and TRBJ2-1; TRBD1 aligns across 7 bases. CDR3 length: 13 residues. From germline, CDR1 is SNHLY and CDR2 FYNNEI. With 6 bases clipped from V and 4 bases from J, the junction kept 3 bases outside the gene matches. The CDR3 region has the DNA TGTGCCAGCAGCCCGGGACAGTACAATGAGCAGTTCTTC. It encodes CASSPGQYNEQFF.

The rearrangement joins TRBV29-1 to TRBJ1-2; D not certain. V was shortened by 7 bases and J by 4 bases, with 10 bases between the two germline ends. The CDR3 has 11 residues. Germline V gives CDR1 SQVTM, CDR2 ANQGSEA. The CDR3 protein is CSALSGYGYTF. CDR3 in DNA: TGCAGCGCACTTAGTGGCTATGGCTACACCTTC. Drawing the rest from reference TRBV29-1 and TRBJ1-2, the complete variable domain is SAVISQKPSRDICQRGTSLTIQCQVDSQVTMMFWYRQQPGQSLTLIATANQGSEATYESGFVIDKFPISRPNLTFSTLTVSNMSPEDSSIYLCSALSGYGYTFGSGTRLTVV.

The CDR3 is CASWDTGNYGYTF. In nucleotides, the CDR3 is TGTGCCAGTTGGGACACGGGTAACTATGGCTACACCTTC. V is TRBV19 and J is TRBJ1-2; D is possibly TRBD1 (6 bases). The germline gives CDR1 LNHDA, CDR2 SQIVND (reference sequence). This CDR3 is built from 13 residues. V was trimmed by 8 bases and J by 1 base, leaving 11 bases between them.

The chain employs TRBV30 and TRBJ1-2; D gene ambiguous. This CDR3 has 12 amino acids. The V and J ends lost 4 bases and 8 bases respectively, with 14 bases between them. Germline V gene lookup returns CDR1 GTSNPN and CDR2 SVGIG (reference sequence). CDR3 amino acids: CAWTLVGGGYTF. CDR3 nucleotides: TGTGCCTGGACCTTGGTAGGCGGAGGCTACACCTTC.

The rearrangement uses TRBV12-5 and TRBJ1-4, with 10 bases identical to TRBD1. Germline lookup yields CDR1 LGHNT and CDR2 FRNRAP. The CDR3 covers 14 residues. Losses at the gene ends were 3 bases for V and 7 bases for J; bases not matched to a gene: 2. The CDR3 DNA sequence: TGTGCTAGTGGTTTACGACAGGGGGCTGAAAAACTGTTTTTT. It specifies CASGLRQGAEKLFF.

The chain couples TRBV5-1 to TRBJ1-1; perhaps TRBD1 as D (5 bases). The CDR3 spans 13 residues. The V and J ends lost 4 bases and 5 bases respectively, with 12 bases between them. Germline CDR1 SGHRS, CDR2 YFSETQ. The CDR3 region is CASSPSWGTEAFF. CDR3 in DNA: TGCGCCAGCAGCCCTTCGTGGGGGACTGAAGCTTTCTTT.

V is TRBV5-1 and J is TRBJ2-7, with 10 positions matching TRBD1. The CDR3 length is 18 residues. Germline V gives CDR1 SGHRS, CDR2 YFSETQ. J lost 3 bases, V lost 3 bases, and 15 bases had no gene match. The CDR3 bases are TGCGCCAGCAGCTCCTTCTACCCTTACAGGACAGGGGGCTACGAGCAGTACTTC. This sequence encodes CASSSFYPYRTGGYEQYF. Together with reference TRBV5-1 and TRBJ2-7, the CDR3 gives the full variable domain: KAGVTQTPRYLIKTRGQQVTLSCSPISGHRSVSWYQQTPGQGLQFLFEYFSETQRNKGNFPGRFSGRQFSNSRSEMNVSTLELGDSALYLCASSSFYPYRTGGYEQYFGPGTRLTVT.

The chain uses TRBV10-2 and TRBJ1-2; D not certain. CDR3 length: 13 residues. The V gene lost 1 base and the J gene lost 8 bases, with 11 bases spanning the gap. Germline CDR1 is WSHSY and CDR2 is SAAADI. The CDR3: CASSEWELGGYTF. The CDR3 DNA is TGCGCCAGCAGTGAGTGGGAGCTCGGGGGCTACACCTTC.

The genes are TRBV24-1 and TRBJ2-1, with 12 bases aligning to TRBD1. After removal of 9 bases from V and 6 bases from J, the junction contained 2 bases not matched to a gene. In germline, CDR1 is KGHDR, CDR2 SFDVKD. The CDR3 sequence is 13 residues long. The CDR3 loop is CATGTGGINEQFF. The CDR3, as DNA: TGTGCCACCGGGACAGGGGGCATCAATGAGCAGTTCTTC.

This sequence joins TRBV15 and TRBJ1-5, with D unclear. Germline values: CDR1 LNHNV, CDR2 YYDKDF (reference sequence). V dropped 0 bases and J dropped 1 base, with 4 bases sitting between them. The CDR3 has 14 amino acids. CDR3 sequence reads: CATSRERSNQPQHF. For the CDR3, the DNA is TGTGCCACCAGCAGAGAGCGCAGCAATCAGCCCCAGCATTTT.

J is TRBJ1-5 and V is TRBV10-1, with D possibly matching TRBD1 (5 bases). Trimming shortened V by 8 bases and J by 2 bases, and 13 bases separated the two germline ends. The germline V gene has CDR1 WNHNN and CDR2 SYGVQD (reference sequence). The CDR3 has 14 residues. In nucleotides, the CDR3 is TGCGCCAGCGGGGAGGGGATCGGCAATCAGCCCCAGCATTTT. The encoded protein is CASGEGIGNQPQHF.